This entry features one T cell receptor beta chain sequence. Its antigen is still unknown. Base-call qualities are not available, and no considerably larger clone is one nucleotide away. Preparation of the library involved the immunoSEQ multiplex PCR assay. The table was pulled from immuneACCESS by TCRdb, which kept in-frame rearrangements only. Such tables lose some clones; where checked, under half of the loss comes from unresolved V genes, and the rest has no known cause. The sample data list around 70,000 clones, and 90% to 95% of these were observed just once. The ten largest clones capture over 2% of the sample. V is pared back by 7 bases and J by 0 bases, with 13 bases lying between the germline termini. The CDR3 starts with the cysteine, ends with the phenylalanine, and has 16 residues. The entry retains the CDR3 DNA only, 48 bases that are in frame from base 1. CDR1 and CDR2, per the germline V gene (reference sequence), are MNHEY and SMNVEV.

The record originates from a study of T cell changes during pregnancy in multiple sclerosis (dated by TCRdb to the late 2010s). Concerning the study at large: The study examined how the T cell repertoire changed over the course of pregnancy in women with multiple sclerosis.

The starting material was peripheral blood, obtained in the second trimester of pregnancy. The chain couples TRBV27 to TRBJ1-6, with the D segment identity uncertain. This TCR came from a female donor in good health, enrolled as a control in a pregnancy study. CDR3 sequence: CASTQGGSSYNSPLHF. The bases read TGTGCCAGCACCCAAGGAGGGAGCTCCTATAATTCACCCCTCCACTTT.